This T cell receptor beta chain was found in a study of shared clonotypes between healthy human individuals. Study-wide points: Unshared clonotypes carried lower generation probabilities than those common to all four donors.

A note on this clone: What it recognizes is unknown.

Germline values: CDR1 SGHTA, CDR2 FQGTGA. CDR3 length equals 14 residues. V gave up 4 bases and J gave up 5 bases, with 11 bases separating them. Here immunoSEQ multiplex PCR was the method, and the copy in TCRdb shows in-frame clones only, minus some. Altogether 2,500,000 or so clones are present, approximately 93% being singletons, with the ten largest covering about 0.38%. This sequence was found in a man between 18 and 35 years old in good health. Some clones in this sample may be carry-over from other donors' samples. Source material: naive CD4+ T cells from PBMCs. The subset: CD45RA+ positively selected. This chain connects TRBV7-3 to TRBJ2-2; D might be TRBD1 (7 bases). As DNA, the CDR3 is TGTGCCAGCAGCTCCCCAGGGGGGACCGGGGAGCTGTTTTTT. Translated: CASSSPGGTGELFF. The entire variable domain, with the rest obtained from reference TRBV7-3 and TRBJ2-2, is as follows: GAGVSQTPSNKVTEKGKYVELRCDPISGHTALYWYRQSLGQGPEFLIYFQGTGAADDSGLPNDRFFAVRPEGSVSTLKIQRTERGDSAVYLCASSSPGGTGELFFGEGSRLTVL.